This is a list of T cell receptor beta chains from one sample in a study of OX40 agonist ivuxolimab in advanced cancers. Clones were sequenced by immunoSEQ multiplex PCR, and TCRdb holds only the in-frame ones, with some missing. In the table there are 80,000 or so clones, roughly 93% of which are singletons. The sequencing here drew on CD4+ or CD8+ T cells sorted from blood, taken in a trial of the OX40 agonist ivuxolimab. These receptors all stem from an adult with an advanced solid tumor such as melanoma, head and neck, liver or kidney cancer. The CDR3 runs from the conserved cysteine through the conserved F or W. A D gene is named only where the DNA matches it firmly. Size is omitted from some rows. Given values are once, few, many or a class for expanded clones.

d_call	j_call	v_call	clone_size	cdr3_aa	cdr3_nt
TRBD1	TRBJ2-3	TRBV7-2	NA	CASSIRQGGFTDTQYF	TGTGCCAGCAGCATAAGACAGGGGGGGTTCACAGATACGCAGTATTTT
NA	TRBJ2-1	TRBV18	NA	CASSPTGYSYNEQFF	TGTGCCAGCTCACCAACAGGGTACTCCTACAATGAGCAGTTCTTC
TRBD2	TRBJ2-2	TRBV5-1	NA	CASSLGLAGGLTGELFF	TGCGCCAGCAGCTTGGGACTAGCGGGAGGGCTAACCGGGGAGCTGTTTTTT
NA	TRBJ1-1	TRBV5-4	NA	CASRSSGTTEAFF	TGTGCCAGCAGATCCAGTGGTACCACTGAAGCTTTCTTT
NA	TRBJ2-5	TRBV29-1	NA	CSVELVAGGQETQYF	TGCAGCGTTGAGTTGGTGGCCGGAGGCCAAGAGACCCAGTACTTC
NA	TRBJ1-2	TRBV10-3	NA	CAIRESRDRGYTF	TGTGCCATCAGGGAGTCCAGGGACCGTGGCTACACCTTC
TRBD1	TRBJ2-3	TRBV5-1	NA	CASTPGQSTDTQYF	TGCGCCAGCACCCCGGGACAGAGCACAGATACGCAGTATTTT
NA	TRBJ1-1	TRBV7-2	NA	CASSRGPMNTEAFF	TGTGCCAGCAGCCGGGGACCCATGAACACTGAAGCTTTCTTT
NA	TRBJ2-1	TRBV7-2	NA	CASSLGSSYNEQFF	TGTGCCAGCAGCTTAGGTAGCTCCTACAATGAGCAGTTCTTC
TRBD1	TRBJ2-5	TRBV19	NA	CASSMTGGQETQYF	TGTGCCAGTAGTATGACAGGGGGTCAAGAGACCCAGTACTTC
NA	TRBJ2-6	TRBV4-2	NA	CASSQAILITGSGANVLTF	TGTGCCAGCAGCCAAGCTATACTGATTACAGGTTCTGGGGCCAACGTCCTGACTTTC
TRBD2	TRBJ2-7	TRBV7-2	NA	CASSFQGGTYEQYF	TGTGCCAGCAGCTTCCAGGGAGGGACCTACGAGCAGTACTTC
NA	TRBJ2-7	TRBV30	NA	CAWTGAYEQYF	TGTGCCTGGACAGGAGCCTACGAGCAGTACTTC
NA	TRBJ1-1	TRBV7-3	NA	CASSLDANPNTEAFF	TGTGCCAGCAGCTTAGATGCCAACCCGAACACTGAAGCTTTCTTT
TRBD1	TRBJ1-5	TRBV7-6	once	CASSSGTGVNQPQHF	TGTGCCAGCAGCTCCGGGACAGGGGTCAATCAGCCCCAGCATTTT
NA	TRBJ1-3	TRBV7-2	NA	CASSLQSRVGNTIYF	TGTGCCAGCAGTCTCCAATCCAGGGTGGGAAACACCATATATTTT
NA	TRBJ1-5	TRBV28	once	CASSFVQNNQPQHF	TGTGCCAGCAGTTTCGTCCAGAACAATCAGCCCCAGCATTTT
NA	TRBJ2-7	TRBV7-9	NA	CASSQDGLASYEQYF	TGCGCCAGCAGCCAAGATGGGCTAGCAAGTTACGAGCAGTACTTC
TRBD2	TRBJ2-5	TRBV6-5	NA	CASRGLAGETQYF	TGTGCCAGCAGGGGACTAGCCGGAGAGACCCAGTACTTC
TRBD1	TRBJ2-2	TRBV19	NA	CASTPGQLNTGELFF	TGTGCCAGTACTCCGGGACAGCTGAACACCGGGGAGCTGTTTTTT
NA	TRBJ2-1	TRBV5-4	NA	CASSLDRGGEQFF	TGTGCCAGCAGCTTGGATCGTGGGGGTGAGCAGTTCTTC
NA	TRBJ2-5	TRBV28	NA	CASSFGPHAQETQYF	TGTGCCAGCAGTTTTGGCCCCCACGCACAAGAGACCCAGTACTTC
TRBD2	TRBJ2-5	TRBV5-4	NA	CASSPLAGGGETQYF	TGTGCCAGCAGCCCCCTAGCGGGCGGGGGGGAGACCCAGTACTTC
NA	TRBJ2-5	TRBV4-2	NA	CASSQLGQTQETQYF	TGTGCCAGCAGCCAACTAGGACAAACGCAAGAGACCCAGTACTTC
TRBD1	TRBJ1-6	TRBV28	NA	CASSRPGTGPNSPLHF	TGTGCCAGCAGCCGACCCGGGACAGGGCCTAATTCACCCCTCCACTTT
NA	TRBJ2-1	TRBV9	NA	CASTLGGSSYNEQFF	TGTGCCAGCACCTTGGGGGGCTCGTCCTACAATGAGCAGTTCTTC
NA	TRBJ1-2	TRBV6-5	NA	CASSFLQGGGYTF	TGTGCCAGCAGTTTTTTACAGGGTGGTGGCTACACCTTC
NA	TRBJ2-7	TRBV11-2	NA	CASSLGDFTEQYF	TGTGCCAGCAGCTTAGGGGATTTTACCGAGCAGTACTTC
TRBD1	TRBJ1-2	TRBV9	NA	CASSTRTGAPNYGYTF	TGTGCCAGCAGCACGCGGACAGGGGCCCCTAACTATGGCTACACCTTC
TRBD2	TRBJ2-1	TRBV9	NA	CASSEGLAEYNEQFF	TGTGCCAGCAGCGAGGGACTAGCGGAATACAATGAGCAGTTCTTC
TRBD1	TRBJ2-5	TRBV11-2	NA	CASSLVGTGQGGTQYF	TGTGCCAGCAGCTTAGTAGGGACAGGTCAAGGGGGGACCCAGTACTTC
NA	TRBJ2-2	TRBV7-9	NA	CASSFTSQTGELFF	TGTGCCAGCAGCTTCACTAGTCAAACCGGGGAGCTGTTTTTT
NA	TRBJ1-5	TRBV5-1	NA	CASSLESGYNQPQHF	TGCGCCAGCAGCTTGGAGTCGGGATACAATCAGCCCCAGCATTTT
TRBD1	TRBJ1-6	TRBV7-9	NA	CASSSGTDNSPLHF	TGTGCCAGCAGCTCCGGGACAGACAATTCACCCCTCCACTTT
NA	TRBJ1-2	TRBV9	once	CASERNYGYTF	TGTGCCAGCGAACGGAACTATGGCTACACCTTC
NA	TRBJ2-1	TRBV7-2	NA	CASSLRGFSYNEQFF	TGTGCCAGCAGCCTCCGGGGGTTCTCCTACAATGAGCAGTTCTTC
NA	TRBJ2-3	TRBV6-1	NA	CASSFQGNTDTQYF	TGTGCCAGCAGTTTCCAGGGGAACACAGATACGCAGTATTTT
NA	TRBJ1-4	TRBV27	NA	CASRSQGNVNEKLFF	TGTGCCAGCAGGTCACAGGGAAATGTTAATGAAAAACTGTTTTTT
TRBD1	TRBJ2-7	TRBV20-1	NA	CSAYRGYEQYF	TGCAGTGCTTACAGGGGCTACGAGCAGTACTTC
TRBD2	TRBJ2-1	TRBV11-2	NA	CASSSVDRGGSYNEQFF	TGTGCCAGCAGCTCCGTAGATCGGGGGGGCTCCTACAATGAGCAGTTCTTC
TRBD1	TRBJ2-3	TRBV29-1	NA	CSVVGTGNTDTQYF	TGCAGCGTGGTGGGGACAGGCAACACAGATACGCAGTATTTT